These 9 T cell receptor beta chains originate from one sample sequenced in a study of blood T cell repertoires in COVID-19. Profiled with immunoSEQ multiplex PCR; TCRdb holds only in-frame clones, not every one. The sample has hundreds of thousands of clones, 80% to 90% seen once. Sequencing input: PBMCs or T cells enriched from blood (not recorded which). The origin of the receptors is a man in his thirties or forties who had recovered from COVID-19.

CDR3 region: CASSGQGMGTEAFF. In DNA form, the CDR3 reads TGTGCCAGCAGTGGTCAGGGAATGGGGACTGAAGCTTTCTTT. The gene calls are TRBV6-6 and TRBJ1-1; the D gene is possibly TRBD1 (5 bases). CDR1 and CDR2 from the germline V gene are MNHNY and SVGAGI (reference sequence). With 5 bases removed from V and 5 bases from J, the gap between germline ends came to 15 bases. The CDR3 is 14 amino acids.

The chain carries TRBV24-1 and TRBJ2-5; TRBD2 is a possible D gene (5 bases). The CDR3 runs 15 residues. Trimming removed 4 bases at V and 2 bases at J, with 13 bases between. In germline, CDR1 is KGHDR, CDR2 SFDVKD. The DNA of the CDR3 is TGTGCCACCAGTGACGCACTAGAAGCACAAGAGACCCAGTACTTC. This gives the protein CATSDALEAQETQYF.

The chain recombines TRBV19 with TRBJ1-6; TRBD1 is a possible D gene (6 bases). The V end was cut by 7 bases, the J end by 6 bases, with 16 bases between. The length of the CDR3 is 15 residues. Looked up from germline, CDR1 is LNHDA and CDR2 is SQIVND (reference sequence). This chain's CDR3 is CASKVVQGSNSPLHF. CDR3 sequence (DNA): TGTGCCAGTAAAGTGGTCCAGGGGAGTAATTCACCCCTCCACTTT.

The chain couples TRBV9 to TRBJ2-5; D is ambiguous. V was trimmed by 0 bases and J by 2 bases, leaving 8 bases between them. Germline V gene lookup returns CDR1 SGDLS and CDR2 YYNGEE. The CDR3 covers 14 residues. CDR3 in amino acids: CASSVDGGQETQYF. The CDR3 nucleotides are TGTGCCAGCAGCGTAGATGGCGGTCAAGAGACCCAGTACTTC.

This sequence joins TRBV19 and TRBJ2-2; TRBD2 aligns across 9 bases. This CDR3 spans 14 amino acids. The germline gives CDR1 LNHDA, CDR2 SQIVND (reference sequence). V shed 6 bases and J 2 bases; nucleotides not matched to a gene: 1. CDR3 amino acids: CASRTSGNTGELFF. CDR3 in DNA: TGTGCCAGTAGGACTAGCGGAAACACCGGGGAGCTGTTTTTT.

This chain joins TRBV6-5 and TRBJ2-7, with 13 bases matching TRBD2. Germline values: CDR1 MNHEY, CDR2 SVGAGI. This CDR3 region has 16 residues. V dropped 2 bases and J dropped 5; count of bases not matched to a gene: 6. The CDR3 DNA sequence: TGTGCCAGCAGTTACCGCGGGACTAGCGGGATCAACGAGCAGTACTTC. It specifies CASSYRGTSGINEQYF.

J is TRBJ1-5 and V is TRBV10-3; no definite D call. This CDR3 is built from 14 residues. The V end was cut by 3 bases, the J end by 4 bases, with 10 bases between. CDR1 is ENHRY, CDR2 SYGVKD, per germline. The DNA for the CDR3 is TGTGCCATCAGTGATAAGAGCCTTAATCAGCCCCAGCATTTT. This sequence encodes CAISDKSLNQPQHF.

The chain uses TRBV19 and TRBJ2-3; TRBD1 agrees at 11 bases. From germline, CDR1 is LNHDA and CDR2 SQIVND (reference sequence). The CDR3 has 15 residues. V gave up 4 bases and J gave up 6 bases; unmatched junction bases: 6. CDR3 nucleotides: TGTGCCAGTAGTACGGGACAGGGGGGATCGGATACGCAGTATTTT. Its protein product is CASSTGQGGSDTQYF.

The V gene is TRBV7-6, the J gene TRBJ2-2, with TRBD2 matching 13 bases. Germline loops: CDR1 SGHVS, CDR2 FNYEAQ. The CDR3 spans 16 residues. The J segment lost 7 bases and the V segment lost 5 bases, leaving 7 bases of the junction unmatched. In nucleotides, the CDR3 is TGTGCCAGCAGCGTTGGACTAGCGGGAGCCATCGGGGAGCTGTTTTTT. Encoded protein: CASSVGLAGAIGELFF.